Below are 10 T cell receptor beta chains sequenced from a single sample in a study of blood T cell repertoires in COVID-19. Generated by immunoSEQ multiplex PCR, the TCRdb table keeps only in-frame clones and is missing some. Of about 100,000 clones detected, about 80% appear once; the ten largest clones hold roughly a third. Sample: peripheral blood. The receptors were gathered from a man in his 70s with active or convalescent COVID-19.

V and J are TRBV6-2 or TRBV6-3 and TRBJ1-1; no reliable D call. This CDR3 spans 12 amino acids. V lost 5 bases, J lost 0 bases, and 4 bases lay in between. CDR1 and CDR2 (germline): MNHEY, SVGEGT. CDR3 in amino acids: CASSPMNTEAFF. Here the CDR3 DNA reads TGTGCCAGCAGTCCAATGAACACTGAAGCTTTCTTT.

This chain uses TRBV18 with TRBJ1-3; D is unresolved. Germline V gene data show CDR1 as KGHSH and CDR2 as LQKENI. The CDR3 runs 14 residues. V lost 3 bases and J lost 0, with 6 bases in between. The CDR3 bases are TGTGCCAGCTCACCGTCCAACTCTGGAAACACCATATATTTT. As protein: CASSPSNSGNTIYF.

The chain links TRBV6-6 to TRBJ2-7, with a possible D match to TRBD2 (5 bases). This CDR3 contains 15 residues. Germline V CDR1 and CDR2: MNHNY, SVGAGI (reference sequence). V was trimmed by 7 bases and J by 7 bases, leaving 23 bases between them. The DNA of the CDR3 is TGTGCCAGCAACCCCACGCGGTCCTTTACGGGGGAGCAGTACTTC. Translation gives CASNPTRSFTGEQYF.

This sequence joins TRBV6-2 or TRBV6-3 and TRBJ2-5, with 8 bases that match TRBD2. Germline CDR1 and CDR2: MNHEY and SVGEGT. J lost 5 bases, V lost 2 bases, and 4 bases had no gene match. This CDR3 is built from 14 residues. CDR3 nucleotide sequence: TGTGCCAGCAGTTACCCGGGGGGGAGGGAGACCCAGTACTTC. Its translation: CASSYPGGRETQYF.

This sequence joins TRBV5-1 and TRBJ2-1; 8 bases align to TRBD1. The CDR3 covers 15 residues. The V gene end was trimmed by 4 bases and the J gene end by 2 bases; junction bases not matched to a gene: 5. The germline gives CDR1 SGHRS, CDR2 YFSETQ. CDR3 sequence reads: CASSGDRGPYNEQFF. The CDR3 nucleotides read TGCGCCAGCAGCGGTGACAGGGGCCCCTACAATGAGCAGTTCTTC.

The chain has TRBV6-2 or TRBV6-3 and TRBJ1-5; D unresolved. The CDR3 spans 13 residues. Trimming pared 4 bases from V and 10 bases from J, leaving 14 bases between. Germline assignment: CDR1 MNHEY and CDR2 SVGEGT. The CDR3 nucleotides read TGTGCCAGCAGTTCCCAAGCGGGGAACCCCCAGCATTTT. Its translation: CASSSQAGNPQHF.

This chain uses TRBV7-9 with TRBJ1-3, with TRBD1 matching over 8 bases. Germline V gene sequence: CDR1 SEHNR, CDR2 FQNEAQ (reference sequence). The V segment lost 4 bases and the J segment 3 bases; nucleotides outside the gene matches: 5. CDR3 length: 15 amino acids. The CDR3 DNA sequence: TGTGCCAGCAGCTCGACAGGGGCGCTTGGAAACACCATATATTTT. Residues: CASSSTGALGNTIYF.

The chain recombines TRBV6-5 with TRBJ2-7, with no clear D. Trimming shortened V by 6 bases and J by 0 bases, and 12 bases separated the two germline ends. This CDR3 has 14 residues. Germline CDR1 MNHEY, CDR2 SVGAGI. The CDR3 DNA reads TGTGCCAGCAGACGCAGGTCGAACTCCTACGAGCAGTACTTC. Protein product: CASRRRSNSYEQYF.

The chain joins TRBV9 to TRBJ1-3, with D uncertain. This CDR3 is 17 amino acids long. Trimming took off 1 base at V and 4 bases at J, with 18 bases between the two ends. Per germline, CDR1 SGDLS and CDR2 YYNGEE. The CDR3 region is CASSVTNAGITGNTIYF. The CDR3 nucleotides are TGTGCCAGCAGCGTAACCAATGCGGGAATTACGGGAAACACCATATATTTT.

The chain employs TRBV6-2 or TRBV6-3 and TRBJ2-5, with TRBD2 matching 11 bases. J was trimmed by 5 bases and V by 4 bases; bases with no gene match: 3. CDR3 length: 14 amino acids. The germline CDR1 and CDR2 sequences are MNHEY and SVGEGT. CDR3 region: CASSSLAGGETQYF. CDR3 nucleotides: TGTGCCAGCAGTTCCCTAGCGGGAGGTGAGACCCAGTACTTC.